What follows are 7 T cell receptor beta chains derived from one specimen sequenced in a study of blood T cell repertoires in COVID-19. Libraries were prepared by immunoSEQ multiplex PCR; TCRdb keeps only in-frame clonotypes and omits some of them. The table lists approximately 92,000 clones, about 81% of them singletons. Material for sequencing was peripheral blood. These TCRs come from a man in his sixties with acute or convalescent COVID-19.

The chain joins TRBV24-1 to TRBJ2-1, with D possibly matching TRBD2 (6 bases). This CDR3 spans 15 amino acids. Germline CDR1 is KGHDR and CDR2 is SFDVKD. The V gene lost 7 bases and the J gene lost 0 bases, with 12 bases spanning the gap. The CDR3 is CATSPEGSSYNEQFF. The CDR3 DNA reads TGTGCCACCAGCCCGGAGGGAAGCTCCTACAATGAGCAGTTCTTC.

The V gene is TRBV7-8, the J gene TRBJ1-6; 7 nucleotides align to TRBD1. V lost 1 base to trimming and J lost 0 bases; unmatched junction nucleotides: 6. The germline V gene has CDR1 SGHVS and CDR2 FQNEAQ. The CDR3 is made up of 18 amino acids. The CDR3 sequence is CASSLVQGTTSYNSPLHF. The CDR3 DNA reads TGTGCCAGCAGCTTAGTACAGGGGACCACCTCCTATAATTCACCCCTCCACTTT.

The chain uses TRBV6-6 and TRBJ2-1; 14 positions match TRBD2. V lost 6 bases and J lost 1; bases outside the gene matches: 5. The CDR3 has 17 residues. Germline loops: CDR1 MNHNY, CDR2 SVGAGI (reference sequence). The CDR3 is CASSRLAGGGSYNEQFF. The CDR3 DNA sequence: TGTGCCAGCAGCCGACTAGCGGGGGGGGGTTCCTACAATGAGCAGTTCTTC.

The J gene is TRBJ1-6, the V gene TRBV6-5; D is possibly TRBD1 (6 bases). Trimming pared 6 bases from V and 7 bases from J, leaving 16 bases between. CDR1 and CDR2 (germline): MNHEY, SVGAGI. This CDR3 has 15 residues. This CDR3 is CASSQDSPGNSPLHF. The DNA for the CDR3 is TGTGCCAGCAGCCAGGACAGTCCAGGGAATTCACCCCTCCACTTT.

This clone has just one count. The chain employs TRBV10-3 and TRBJ1-1, with unresolved D. Germline-derived CDR1 and CDR2 are ENHRY and SYGVKD. V was trimmed by 1 base and J by 7 bases, leaving 10 bases between them. CDR3 length equals 13 residues. This CDR3 is CAISEFMAGEAFF. As DNA, the CDR3 is TGTGCCATCAGTGAGTTCATGGCAGGTGAAGCTTTCTTT.

The V call is TRBV11-2, the J call TRBJ1-5, with D maybe TRBD1 (6 bases). The germline V gene has CDR1 SGHAT and CDR2 FQNNGV. The V end lost 4 bases, the J end lost 1 base, and 8 bases lay between the germline ends. The CDR3 has 14 residues. The CDR3 region is CASSSQGSNQPQHF. DNA of the CDR3: TGTGCCAGCAGCTCACAGGGAAGCAATCAGCCCCAGCATTTT.

The CDR3 coding sequence is TGTGCCAGCTCACCGAACGAGGCCAGGGAAGGCGGCTACACCTTC. This translates into CASSPNEAREGGYTF. The gene calls are TRBV18 and TRBJ1-2; maybe TRBD1 (5 bases). CDR1 and CDR2 (germline): KGHSH, LQKENI. The CDR3 has 15 amino acids. V was shortened by 3 bases and J by 8 bases, with 19 bases between the two germline ends.